This T cell receptor (beta chain) was identified in a study of blood T cell repertoires in COVID-19. TCRdb's table, derived via immunoSEQ multiplex PCR, lists solely in-frame clones and lacks some. Among 75,000 to 90,000 clones, over 75% were seen once, and the ten largest hold around 10%. Unmatched junction bases numbered 3, after V lost 4 bases and J lost 0 bases. The V gene's germline CDR1 is KGHSH and CDR2 LQKENI. CDR3 size: 14 residues. Material for sequencing was peripheral blood. This rearrangement joins TRBV18 to TRBJ2-7; 7 bases line up with TRBD1. The sequence was obtained from an older man with acute or convalescent COVID-19. The CDR3 DNA reads TGTGCCAGCTCACAGGGACAGCTCTCCTACGAGCAGTACTTC. Translating gives CASSQGQLSYEQYF. Full variable domain (rest looked up from reference TRBV18 and TRBJ2-7): NAGVMQNPRHLVRRRGQEARLRCSPMKGHSHVYWYRQLPEEGLKFMVYLQKENIIDESGMPKERFSAEFPKEGPSILRIQQVVRGDSAAYFCASSQGQLSYEQYFGPGTRLTVT.